This TCR beta chain was recorded in a study of human T cells and chemical hapten exposure. Study details: Largely, small differences in pooled library volume made per-sample TCR yields vary.

This clonotype showed up many times. Time point noted: healthy volunteer bleed at 6 weeks. Whole blood, unfractionated, served as the material for total RNA extraction. Individual cDNA molecules each carried unique molecular identifiers attached by the library. MiXCR was run by TCRdb on the RACE reads, yielding one entry per CDR3 protein. The sample lists 65,000 or so distinct CDR3 sequences; roughly 6.1% were seen once. The junction had 6 bases not matched to a gene; V was cut back by 5 bases and J by 6 bases. The CDR3 runs 14 residues. Germline CDR1 is MDHEN and CDR2 is SYDVKM. Sequencing input: whole blood. The sequence was obtained from a female donor in good health. Some clones in this sample may be carry-over from other donors' samples. V gene TRBV28 combines with J gene TRBJ2-7, with TRBD2 matching 11 bases. The CDR3 loop is CASSPSGRLFEQYF. As DNA, the CDR3 is TGTGCCAGCAGTCCTAGCGGGAGGTTATTCGAGCAGTACTTC.